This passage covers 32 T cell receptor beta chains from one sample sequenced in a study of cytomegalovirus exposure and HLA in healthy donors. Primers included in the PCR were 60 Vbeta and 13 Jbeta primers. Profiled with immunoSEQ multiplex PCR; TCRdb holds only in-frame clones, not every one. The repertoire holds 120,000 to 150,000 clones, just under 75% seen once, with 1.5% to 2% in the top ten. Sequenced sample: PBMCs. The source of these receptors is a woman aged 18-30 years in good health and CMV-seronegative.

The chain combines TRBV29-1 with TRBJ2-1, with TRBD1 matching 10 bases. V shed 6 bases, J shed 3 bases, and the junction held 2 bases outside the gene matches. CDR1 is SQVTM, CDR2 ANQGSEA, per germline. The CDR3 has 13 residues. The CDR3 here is CSVGQGIYNEQFF. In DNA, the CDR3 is TGCAGCGTGGGACAGGGGATCTACAATGAGCAGTTCTTC.

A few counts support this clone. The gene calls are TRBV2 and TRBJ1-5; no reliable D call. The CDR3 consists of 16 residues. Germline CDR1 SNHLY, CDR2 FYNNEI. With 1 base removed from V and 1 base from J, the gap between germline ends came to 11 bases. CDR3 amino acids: CASSEELWESNQPQHF. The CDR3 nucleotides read TGTGCCAGCAGTGAAGAGTTGTGGGAGAGCAATCAGCCCCAGCATTTT.

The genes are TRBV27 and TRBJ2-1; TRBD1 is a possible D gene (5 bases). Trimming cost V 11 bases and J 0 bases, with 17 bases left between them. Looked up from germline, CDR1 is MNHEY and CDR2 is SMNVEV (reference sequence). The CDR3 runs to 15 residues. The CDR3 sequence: CAGLPTGSSYNEQFF. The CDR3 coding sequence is TGTGCCGGCTTACCTACAGGAAGCTCCTACAATGAGCAGTTCTTC.

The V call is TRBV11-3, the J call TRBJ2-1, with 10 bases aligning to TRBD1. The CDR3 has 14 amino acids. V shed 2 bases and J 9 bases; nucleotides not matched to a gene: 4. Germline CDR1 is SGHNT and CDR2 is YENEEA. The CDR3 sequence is CASSLRQGAGEQFF. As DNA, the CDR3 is TGTGCCAGCAGCTTACGACAGGGGGCTGGTGAGCAGTTCTTC.

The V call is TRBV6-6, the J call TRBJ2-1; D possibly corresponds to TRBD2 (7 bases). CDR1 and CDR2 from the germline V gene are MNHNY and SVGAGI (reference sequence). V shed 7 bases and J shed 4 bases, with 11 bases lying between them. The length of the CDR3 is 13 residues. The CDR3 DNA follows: TGTGCCAGCACGGGGGGCGGATACAATGAGCAGTTCTTC. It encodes CASTGGGYNEQFF.

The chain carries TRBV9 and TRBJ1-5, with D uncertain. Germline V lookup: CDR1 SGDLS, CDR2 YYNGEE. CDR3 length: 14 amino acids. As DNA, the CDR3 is TGTTGGGCTCCTGGGTCCCATGGCAATCAGCCCCAGCATTTT. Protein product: CWAPGSHGNQPQHF.

CDR3 sequence reads: CASSLGEDYGYTF. Written as DNA, the CDR3 is TGTGCCAGCAGTTTAGGGGAGGACTATGGCTACACCTTC. This rearrangement joins TRBV28 to TRBJ1-2; D gene uncertain. CDR1 MDHEN and CDR2 SYDVKM come from the germline V gene. Trimming removed 2 bases at V and 3 bases at J, with 7 bases between. The CDR3 consists of 13 residues.

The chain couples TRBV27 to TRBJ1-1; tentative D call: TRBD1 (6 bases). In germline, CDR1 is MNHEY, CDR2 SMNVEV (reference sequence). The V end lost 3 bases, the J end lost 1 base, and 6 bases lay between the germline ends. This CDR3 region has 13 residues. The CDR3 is CASSFRGNTEAFF. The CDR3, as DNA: TGTGCCAGCAGTTTCAGGGGGAACACTGAAGCTTTCTTT.

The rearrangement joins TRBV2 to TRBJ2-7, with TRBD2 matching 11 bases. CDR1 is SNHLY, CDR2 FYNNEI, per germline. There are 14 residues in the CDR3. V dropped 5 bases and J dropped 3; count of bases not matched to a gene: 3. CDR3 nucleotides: TGTGCCAGCAGTCTGGGACTAGCGGTCTACGAGCAGTACTTC. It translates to CASSLGLAVYEQYF.

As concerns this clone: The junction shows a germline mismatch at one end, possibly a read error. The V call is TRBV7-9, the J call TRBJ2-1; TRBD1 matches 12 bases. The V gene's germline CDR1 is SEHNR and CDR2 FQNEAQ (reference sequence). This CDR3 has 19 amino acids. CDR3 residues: CSSLHAGTGGPRAYNEQFF. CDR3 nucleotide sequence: TGTTCCAGCTTACACGCCGGGACAGGGGGCCCCAGGGCCTACAATGAGCAGTTCTTC.

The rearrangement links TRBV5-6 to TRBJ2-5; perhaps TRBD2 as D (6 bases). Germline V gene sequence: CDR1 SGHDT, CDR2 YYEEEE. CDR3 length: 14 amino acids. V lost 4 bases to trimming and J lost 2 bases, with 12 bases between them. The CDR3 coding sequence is TGTGCCAGCAGCCGGTCGGGAGTGCAAGAGACCCAGTACTTC. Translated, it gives CASSRSGVQETQYF.

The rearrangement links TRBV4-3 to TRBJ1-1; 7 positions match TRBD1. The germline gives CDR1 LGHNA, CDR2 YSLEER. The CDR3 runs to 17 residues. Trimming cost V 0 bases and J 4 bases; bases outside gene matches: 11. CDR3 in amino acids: CASSQDQRTGRGTEAFF. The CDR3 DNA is TGCGCCAGCAGCCAAGATCAGAGGACAGGCCGGGGCACTGAAGCTTTCTTT.

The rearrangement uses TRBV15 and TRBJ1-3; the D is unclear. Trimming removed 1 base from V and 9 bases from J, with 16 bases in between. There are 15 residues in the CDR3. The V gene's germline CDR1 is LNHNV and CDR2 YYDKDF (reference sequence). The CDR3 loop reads CATSRAGVESSTIYF. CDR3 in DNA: TGTGCCACCAGCAGAGCGGGAGTCGAGAGTAGCACCATATATTTT.

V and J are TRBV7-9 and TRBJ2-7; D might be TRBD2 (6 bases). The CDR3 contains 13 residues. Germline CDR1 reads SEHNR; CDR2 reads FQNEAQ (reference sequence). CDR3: CASSFSGTGSWDV. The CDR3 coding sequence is TGTGCCAGCAGCTTCTCCGGGACTGGCAGTTGGGACGTC.

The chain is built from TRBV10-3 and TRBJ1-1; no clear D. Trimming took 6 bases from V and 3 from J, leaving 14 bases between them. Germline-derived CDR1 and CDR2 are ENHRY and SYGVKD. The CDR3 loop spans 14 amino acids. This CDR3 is CAISPRDGDTEAFF. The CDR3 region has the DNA TGTGCCATCAGCCCCCGGGATGGTGACACTGAAGCTTTCTTT.

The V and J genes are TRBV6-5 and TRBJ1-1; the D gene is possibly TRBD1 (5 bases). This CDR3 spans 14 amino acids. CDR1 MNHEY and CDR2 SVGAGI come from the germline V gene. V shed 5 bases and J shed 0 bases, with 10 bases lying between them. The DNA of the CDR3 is TGTGCCAGCAGTACTTTGGGGCTGAACACTGAAGCTTTCTTT. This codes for CASSTLGLNTEAFF.

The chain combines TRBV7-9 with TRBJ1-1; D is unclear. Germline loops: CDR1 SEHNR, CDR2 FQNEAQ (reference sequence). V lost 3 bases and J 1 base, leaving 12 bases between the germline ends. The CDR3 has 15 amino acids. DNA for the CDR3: TGTGCCAGCAGCTTCTCCCCGACGGGGAACACTGAAGCTTTCTTT. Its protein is CASSFSPTGNTEAFF.

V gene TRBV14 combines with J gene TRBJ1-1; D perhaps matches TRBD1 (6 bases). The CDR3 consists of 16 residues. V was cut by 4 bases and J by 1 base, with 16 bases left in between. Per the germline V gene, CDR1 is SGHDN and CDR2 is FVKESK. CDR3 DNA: TGTGCCAGCAGCCTTCAGGAGTACAGGGAGAACACTGAAGCTTTCTTT. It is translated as CASSLQEYRENTEAFF.

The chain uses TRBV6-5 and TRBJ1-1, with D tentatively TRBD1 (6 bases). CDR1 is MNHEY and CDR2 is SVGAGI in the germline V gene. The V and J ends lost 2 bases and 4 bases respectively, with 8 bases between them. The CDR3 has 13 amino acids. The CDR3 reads CASSYQGLTEAFF. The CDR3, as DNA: TGTGCCAGCAGTTACCAGGGGCTCACTGAAGCTTTCTTT.

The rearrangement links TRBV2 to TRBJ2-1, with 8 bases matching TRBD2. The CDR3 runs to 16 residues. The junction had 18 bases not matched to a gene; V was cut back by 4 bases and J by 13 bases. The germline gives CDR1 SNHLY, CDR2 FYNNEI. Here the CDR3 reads CASSGKGTSGVRGQFF. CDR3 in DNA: TGTGCCAGCAGTGGTAAAGGAACTAGCGGCGTAAGGGGTCAGTTCTTC.

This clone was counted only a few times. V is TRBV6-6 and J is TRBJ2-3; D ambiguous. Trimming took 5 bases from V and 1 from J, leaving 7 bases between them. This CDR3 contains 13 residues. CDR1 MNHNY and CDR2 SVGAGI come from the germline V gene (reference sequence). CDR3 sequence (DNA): TGTGCCAGCAGTCGTGTAGGCACAGATACGCAGTATTTT. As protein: CASSRVGTDTQYF.

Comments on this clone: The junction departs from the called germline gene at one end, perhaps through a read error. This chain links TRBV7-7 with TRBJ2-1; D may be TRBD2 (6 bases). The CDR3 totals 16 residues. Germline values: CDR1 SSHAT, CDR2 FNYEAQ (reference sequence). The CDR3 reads CASSPYRGTSYNEQFF. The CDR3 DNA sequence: TGTGCTAGCAGCCCTTATCGGGGGACCTCCTACAATGAGCAGTTCTTC.

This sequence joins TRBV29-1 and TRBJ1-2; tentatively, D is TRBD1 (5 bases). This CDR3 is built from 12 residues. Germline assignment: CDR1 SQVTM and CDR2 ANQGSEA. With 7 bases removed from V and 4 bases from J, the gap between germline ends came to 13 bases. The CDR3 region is CSGSTGGYGYTF. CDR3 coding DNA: TGCAGCGGAAGTACCGGGGGCTATGGCTACACCTTC.

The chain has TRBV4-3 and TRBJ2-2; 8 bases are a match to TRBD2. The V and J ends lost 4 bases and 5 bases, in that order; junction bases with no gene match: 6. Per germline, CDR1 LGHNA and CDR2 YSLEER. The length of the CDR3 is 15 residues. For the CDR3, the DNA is TGCGCCAGCAGCCGAACTAGCGGTAGGACCGGGGAGCTGTTTTTT. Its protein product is CASSRTSGRTGELFF.

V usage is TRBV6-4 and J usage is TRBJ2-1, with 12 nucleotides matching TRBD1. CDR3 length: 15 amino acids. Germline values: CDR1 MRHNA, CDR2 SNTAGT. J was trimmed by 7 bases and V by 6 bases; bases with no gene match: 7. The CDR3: CASRAGQGARNEQFF. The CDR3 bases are TGTGCCAGCAGAGCGGGACAGGGGGCGCGAAATGAGCAGTTCTTC.

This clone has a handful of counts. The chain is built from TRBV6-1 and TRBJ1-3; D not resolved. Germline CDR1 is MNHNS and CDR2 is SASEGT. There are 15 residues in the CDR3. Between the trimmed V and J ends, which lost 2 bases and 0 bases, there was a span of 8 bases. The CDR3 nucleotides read TGTGCCAGCAGTGAAATGCAGAACTCTGGAAACACCATATATTTT. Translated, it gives CASSEMQNSGNTIYF.

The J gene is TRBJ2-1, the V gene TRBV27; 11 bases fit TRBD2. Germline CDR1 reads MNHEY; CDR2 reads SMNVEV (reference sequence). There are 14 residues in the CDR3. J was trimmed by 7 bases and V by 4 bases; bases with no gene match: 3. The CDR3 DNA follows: TGTGCCAGCAGTTCTCGGACTAGCGGGAATGAGCAGTTCTTC. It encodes CASSSRTSGNEQFF.

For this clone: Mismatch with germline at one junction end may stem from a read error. The DNA of the CDR3 is TGTGCCAGCAGCTCTCCCGGGACAGGGAATTACGGGCAGTACTTC. It encodes CASSSPGTGNYGQYF. The chain is built from TRBV5-4 and TRBJ2-7; 9 bases agree with TRBD1. The CDR3 runs to 15 residues. Germline-derived CDR1 and CDR2 are SGHNT and YYREEE (reference sequence).

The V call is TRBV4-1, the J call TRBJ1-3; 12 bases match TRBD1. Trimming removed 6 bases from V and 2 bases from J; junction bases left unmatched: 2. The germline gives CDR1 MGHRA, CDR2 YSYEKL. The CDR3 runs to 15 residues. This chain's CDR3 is CASSRDRGPGNTIYF. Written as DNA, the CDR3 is TGCGCCAGCAGTCGGGACAGGGGGCCTGGAAACACCATATATTTT.

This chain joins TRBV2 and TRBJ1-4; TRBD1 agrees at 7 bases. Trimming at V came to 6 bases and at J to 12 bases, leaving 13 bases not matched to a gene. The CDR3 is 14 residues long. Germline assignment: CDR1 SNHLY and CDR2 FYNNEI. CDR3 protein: CASSLDRAKSELFF. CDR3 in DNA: TGTGCCAGCAGCCTTGACAGGGCAAAGTCAGAACTGTTTTTT.

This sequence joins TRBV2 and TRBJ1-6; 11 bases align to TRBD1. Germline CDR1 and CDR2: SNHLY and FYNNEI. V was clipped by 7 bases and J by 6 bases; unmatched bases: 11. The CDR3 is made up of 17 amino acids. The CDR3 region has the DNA TGTGCCAGCACTTATTTCGGGACAGGGGGATCTAATTCACCCCTCCACTTT. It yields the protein CASTYFGTGGSNSPLHF. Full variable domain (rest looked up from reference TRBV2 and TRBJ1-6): EPEVTQTPSHQVTQMGQEVILRCVPISNHLYFYWYRQILGQKVEFLVSFYNNEISEKSEIFDDQFSVERPDGSNFTLKIRSTKLEDSAMYFCASTYFGTGGSNSPLHFGNGTRLTVT.

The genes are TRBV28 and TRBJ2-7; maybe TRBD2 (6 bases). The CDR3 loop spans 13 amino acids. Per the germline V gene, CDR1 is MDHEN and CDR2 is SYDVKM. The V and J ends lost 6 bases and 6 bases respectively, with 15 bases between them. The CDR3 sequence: CASRPRPGGEQYF. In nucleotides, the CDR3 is TGTGCCAGCAGACCCAGGCCCGGGGGCGAGCAGTACTTC.